This TCR beta chain was identified during a study of regulatory T cells in long-lasting Graves disease. Across the whole study: The study enrolled newly diagnosed Graves' patients on antithyroid drugs under 3 months. Findings and caveats of the study: For persistent Graves' patients, TCR diversity was lower than for newly diagnosed ones.

Through Arm-PCR of CDR3 regions and iRepertoire HTBI primers, TCR beta libraries were built. A single record per CDR3 protein comes from TCRdb applying MiXCR to the multiplex PCR reads. The table shows 400,000 to 550,000 distinct CDR3 sequences, with 15% to 20% occurring only once. The CDR3 consists of 13 residues. With 3 bases removed from V and 4 bases from J, the gap between germline ends came to 8 bases. Germline V CDR1 and CDR2: SGDLS, YYNGEE. Sample time point: newly diagnosed GD, antithyroid drugs for less than 3 months. TCR sequences were obtained from RNA taken from PBMCs. This clonotype came up many times. What it binds is not known. These sequences were also reported in another study, on T cells in Graves' hyperthyroidism and ophthalmopathy. This second report adds: The study excluded patients with uncontrolled infection, other autoimmune disease, pregnancy or lactation. TCR CDR3 underwent first-round RT-PCR with the HTBI primer set.

The TCR originated in a woman aged 25 to 45 with Graves disease. Sequencing used peripheral blood mononuclear cells (PBMCs), obtained at new diagnosis, from a patient treated with antithyroid drugs. The J gene is TRBJ1-5, the V gene TRBV9; D unclear. The CDR3 DNA is TGTGCCAGCAGCGCCGACCCGAATCAGCCCCAGCATTTT. Translation: CASSADPNQPQHF.